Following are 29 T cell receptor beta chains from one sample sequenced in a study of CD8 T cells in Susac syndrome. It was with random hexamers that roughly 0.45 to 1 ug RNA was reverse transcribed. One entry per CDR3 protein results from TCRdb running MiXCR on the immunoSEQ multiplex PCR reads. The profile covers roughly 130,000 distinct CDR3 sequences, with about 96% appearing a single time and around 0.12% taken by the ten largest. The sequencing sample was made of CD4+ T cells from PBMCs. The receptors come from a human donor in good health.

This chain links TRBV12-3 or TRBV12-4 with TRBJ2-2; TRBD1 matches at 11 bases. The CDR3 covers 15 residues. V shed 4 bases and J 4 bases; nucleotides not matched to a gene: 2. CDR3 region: CASSSGQGVTGELFF. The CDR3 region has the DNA TGTGCCAGCAGTTCGGGACAGGGGGTCACCGGGGAGCTGTTTTTT.

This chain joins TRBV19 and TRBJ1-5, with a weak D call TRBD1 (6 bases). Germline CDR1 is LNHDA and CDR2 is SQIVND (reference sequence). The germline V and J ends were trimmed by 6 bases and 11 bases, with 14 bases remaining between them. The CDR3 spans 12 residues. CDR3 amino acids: CASSRGIRTQHF. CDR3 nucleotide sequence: TGTGCCAGTAGCAGGGGAATTCGGACCCAGCATTTT. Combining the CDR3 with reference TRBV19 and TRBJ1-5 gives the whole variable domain DGGITQSPKYLFRKEGQNVTLSCEQNLNHDAMYWYRQDPGQGLRLIYYSQIVNDFQKGDIAEGYSVSREKKESFPLTVTSAQKNPTAFYLCASSRGIRTQHFGDGTRLSIL.

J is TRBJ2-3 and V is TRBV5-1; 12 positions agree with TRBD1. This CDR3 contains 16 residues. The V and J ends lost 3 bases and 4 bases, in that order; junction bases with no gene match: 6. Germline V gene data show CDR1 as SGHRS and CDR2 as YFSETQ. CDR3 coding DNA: TGCGCCAGCAGCTCGATTGGGACAGGGGGCGCAGATACGCAGTATTTT. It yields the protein CASSSIGTGGADTQYF.

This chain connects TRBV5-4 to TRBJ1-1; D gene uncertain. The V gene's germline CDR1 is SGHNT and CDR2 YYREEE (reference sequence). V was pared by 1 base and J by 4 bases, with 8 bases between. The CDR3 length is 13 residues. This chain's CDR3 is CASSLFRGTEAFF. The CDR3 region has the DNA TGTGCCAGCAGCTTGTTTCGGGGCACTGAAGCTTTCTTT.

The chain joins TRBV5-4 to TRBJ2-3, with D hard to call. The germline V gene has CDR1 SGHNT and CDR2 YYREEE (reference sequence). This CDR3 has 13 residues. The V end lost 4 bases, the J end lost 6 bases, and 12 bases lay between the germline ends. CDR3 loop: CASSPTGRDTQYF. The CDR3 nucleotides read TGTGCCAGCAGCCCCACCGGGCGGGATACGCAGTATTTT.

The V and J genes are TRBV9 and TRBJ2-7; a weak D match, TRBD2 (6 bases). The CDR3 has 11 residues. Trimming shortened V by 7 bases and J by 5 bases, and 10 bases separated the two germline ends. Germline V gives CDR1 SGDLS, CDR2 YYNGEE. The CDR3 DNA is TGTGCCAGCGGGCGGGAAGACGAGCAGTACTTC. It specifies CASGREDEQYF. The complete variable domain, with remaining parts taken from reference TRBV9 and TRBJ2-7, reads DSGVTQTPKHLITATGQRVTLRCSPRSGDLSVYWYQQSLDQGLQFLIQYYNGEERAKGNILERFSAQQFPDLHSELNLSSLELGDSALYFCASGREDEQYFGPGTRLTVT.

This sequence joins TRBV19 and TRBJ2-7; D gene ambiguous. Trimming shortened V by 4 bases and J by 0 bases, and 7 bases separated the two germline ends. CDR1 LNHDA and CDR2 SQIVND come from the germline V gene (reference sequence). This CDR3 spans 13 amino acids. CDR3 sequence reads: CASSRAYSYEQYF. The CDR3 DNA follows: TGTGCCAGTAGTAGGGCCTACTCCTACGAGCAGTACTTC. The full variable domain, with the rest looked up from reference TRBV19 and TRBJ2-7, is DGGITQSPKYLFRKEGQNVTLSCEQNLNHDAMYWYRQDPGQGLRLIYYSQIVNDFQKGDIAEGYSVSREKKESFPLTVTSAQKNPTAFYLCASSRAYSYEQYFGPGTRLTVT.

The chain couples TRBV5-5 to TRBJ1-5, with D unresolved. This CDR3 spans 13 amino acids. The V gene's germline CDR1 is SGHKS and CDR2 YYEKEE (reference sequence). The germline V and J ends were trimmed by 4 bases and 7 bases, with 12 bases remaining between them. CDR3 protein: CASSNAGGQPQHF. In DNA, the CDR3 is TGTGCCAGCAGCAACGCGGGCGGCCAGCCCCAGCATTTT.

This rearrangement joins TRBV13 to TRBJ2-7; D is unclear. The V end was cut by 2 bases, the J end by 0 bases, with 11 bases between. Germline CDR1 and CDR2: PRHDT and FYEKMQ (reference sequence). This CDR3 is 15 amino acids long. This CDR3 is CASSLRGKGSYEQYF. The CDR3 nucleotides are TGTGCCAGCAGCTTACGCGGAAAGGGCTCCTACGAGCAGTACTTC.

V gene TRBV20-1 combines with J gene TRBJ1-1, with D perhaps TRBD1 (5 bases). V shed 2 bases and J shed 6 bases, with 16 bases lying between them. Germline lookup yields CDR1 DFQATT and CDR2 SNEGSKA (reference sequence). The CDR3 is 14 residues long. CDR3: CSARMSREGSEAFF. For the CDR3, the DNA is TGCAGTGCTAGAATGTCCAGGGAGGGATCTGAAGCTTTCTTT.

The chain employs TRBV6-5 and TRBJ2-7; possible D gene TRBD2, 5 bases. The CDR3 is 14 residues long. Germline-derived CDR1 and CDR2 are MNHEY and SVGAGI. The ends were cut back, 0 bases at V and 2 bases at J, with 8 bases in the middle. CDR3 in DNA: TGTGCCAGCAGTTACTCGTTCGGGGCCTACGAGCAGTACTTC. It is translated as CASSYSFGAYEQYF.

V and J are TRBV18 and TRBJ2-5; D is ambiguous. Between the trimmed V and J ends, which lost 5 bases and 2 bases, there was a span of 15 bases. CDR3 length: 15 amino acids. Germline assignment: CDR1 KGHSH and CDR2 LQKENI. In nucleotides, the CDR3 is TGTGCCAGCTCAAGATTACCGGGCCGACAAGAGACCCAGTACTTC. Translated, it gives CASSRLPGRQETQYF.

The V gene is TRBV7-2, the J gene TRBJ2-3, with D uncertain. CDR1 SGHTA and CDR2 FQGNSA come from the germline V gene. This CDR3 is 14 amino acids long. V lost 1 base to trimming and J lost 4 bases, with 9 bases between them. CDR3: CASSLGVAADTQYF. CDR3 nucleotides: TGTGCCAGCAGCTTAGGGGTCGCGGCAGATACGCAGTATTTT.

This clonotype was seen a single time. The CDR3 DNA sequence: TGTGCCAGCAGCTTCGGATATCAGCCCCAGCATTTT. Translation gives CASSFGYQPQHF. J is TRBJ1-5 and V is TRBV7-2; D not certain. V gave up 3 bases and J gave up 5 bases, with 5 bases separating them. Germline V lookup: CDR1 SGHTA, CDR2 FQGNSA. The CDR3 spans 12 residues.

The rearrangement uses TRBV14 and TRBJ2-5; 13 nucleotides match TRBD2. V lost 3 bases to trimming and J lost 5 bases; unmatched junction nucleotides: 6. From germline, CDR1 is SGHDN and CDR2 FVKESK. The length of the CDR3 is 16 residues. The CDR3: CASSHPGLAGVETQYF. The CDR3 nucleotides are TGTGCCAGCAGCCACCCCGGACTAGCGGGAGTGGAGACCCAGTACTTC. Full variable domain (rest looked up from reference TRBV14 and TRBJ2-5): EAGVTQFPSHSVIEKGQTVTLRCDPISGHDNLYWYRRVMGKEIKFLLHFVKESKQDESGMPNNRFLAERTGGTYSTLKVQPAELEDSGVYFCASSHPGLAGVETQYFGPGTRLLVL.

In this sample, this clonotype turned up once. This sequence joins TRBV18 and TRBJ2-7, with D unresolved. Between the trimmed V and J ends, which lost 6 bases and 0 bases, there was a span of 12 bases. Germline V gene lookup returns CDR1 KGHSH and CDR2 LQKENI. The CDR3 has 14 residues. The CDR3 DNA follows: TGTGCCAGCTCCCCTGGCGGCCCCTCCTACGAGCAGTACTTC. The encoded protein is CASSPGGPSYEQYF.

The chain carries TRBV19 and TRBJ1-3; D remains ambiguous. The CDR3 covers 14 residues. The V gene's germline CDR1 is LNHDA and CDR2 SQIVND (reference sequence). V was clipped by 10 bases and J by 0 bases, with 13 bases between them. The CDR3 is CATKGRRSGNTIYF. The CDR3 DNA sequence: TGTGCCACCAAAGGTAGACGCTCTGGAAACACCATATATTTT.

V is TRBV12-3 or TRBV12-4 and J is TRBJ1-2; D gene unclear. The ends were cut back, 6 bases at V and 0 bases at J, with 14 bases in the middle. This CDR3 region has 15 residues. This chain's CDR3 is CASRPSGSTNYGYTF. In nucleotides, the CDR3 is TGTGCCAGCAGGCCAAGCGGGTCGACTAACTATGGCTACACCTTC.

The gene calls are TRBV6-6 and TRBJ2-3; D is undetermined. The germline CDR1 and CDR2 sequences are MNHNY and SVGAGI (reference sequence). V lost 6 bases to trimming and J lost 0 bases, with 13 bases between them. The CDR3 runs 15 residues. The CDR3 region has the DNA TGTGCCAGCAGCCACCAACCCACTAGCACAGATACGCAGTATTTT. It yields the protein CASSHQPTSTDTQYF.

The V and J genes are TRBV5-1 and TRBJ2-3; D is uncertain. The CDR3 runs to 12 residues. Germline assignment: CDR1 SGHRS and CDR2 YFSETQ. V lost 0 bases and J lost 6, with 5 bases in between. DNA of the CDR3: TGCGCCAGCAGCTTGGAGTCGGATACGCAGTATTTT. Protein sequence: CASSLESDTQYF.

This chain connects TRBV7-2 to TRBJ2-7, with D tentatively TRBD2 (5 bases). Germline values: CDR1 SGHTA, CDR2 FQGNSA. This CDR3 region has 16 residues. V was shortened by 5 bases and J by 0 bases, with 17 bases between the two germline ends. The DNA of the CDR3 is TGTGCCAGCAGCAATCCCAGCACCGGGGTCTCCTACGAGCAGTACTTC. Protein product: CASSNPSTGVSYEQYF.

CDR3 region: CATRRKGASSTEEQYF. The CDR3 DNA reads TGTGCCACCCGGAGGAAAGGGGCATCCTCTACAGAGGAGCAGTACTTC. The V and J genes are TRBV6-1 and TRBJ2-7; D is perhaps TRBD1 or TRBD2 (5 bases each). Trimming stripped 10 bases from V and 7 bases from J, with 29 bases between. From germline, CDR1 is MNHNS and CDR2 SASEGT. This CDR3 region has 16 residues.

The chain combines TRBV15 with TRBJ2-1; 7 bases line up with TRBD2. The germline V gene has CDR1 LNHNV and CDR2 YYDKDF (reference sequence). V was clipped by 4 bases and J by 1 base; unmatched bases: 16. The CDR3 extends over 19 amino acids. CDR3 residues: CATSKDYGFSSGSYNEQFF. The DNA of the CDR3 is TGTGCCACCAGCAAGGACTATGGCTTTTCTAGCGGATCCTACAATGAGCAGTTCTTC.

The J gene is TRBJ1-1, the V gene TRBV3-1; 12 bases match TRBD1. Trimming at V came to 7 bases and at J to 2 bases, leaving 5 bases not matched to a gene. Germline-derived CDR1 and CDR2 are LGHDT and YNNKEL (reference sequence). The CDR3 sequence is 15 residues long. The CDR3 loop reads CASMGTGGINTEAFF. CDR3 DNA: TGTGCCAGCATGGGGACAGGGGGCATTAACACTGAAGCTTTCTTT.

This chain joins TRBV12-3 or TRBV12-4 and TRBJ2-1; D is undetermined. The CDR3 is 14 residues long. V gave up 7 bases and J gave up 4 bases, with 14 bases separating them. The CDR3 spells CASKLLGLYNEQFF. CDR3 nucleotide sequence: TGTGCCAGCAAGCTCTTAGGTCTATACAATGAGCAGTTCTTC.

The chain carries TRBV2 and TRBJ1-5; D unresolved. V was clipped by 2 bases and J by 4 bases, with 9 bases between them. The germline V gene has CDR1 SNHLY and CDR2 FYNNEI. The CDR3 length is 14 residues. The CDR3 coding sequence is TGTGCCAGCAGTGAAATAAGGAGAAATCAGCCCCAGCATTTT. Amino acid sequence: CASSEIRRNQPQHF.

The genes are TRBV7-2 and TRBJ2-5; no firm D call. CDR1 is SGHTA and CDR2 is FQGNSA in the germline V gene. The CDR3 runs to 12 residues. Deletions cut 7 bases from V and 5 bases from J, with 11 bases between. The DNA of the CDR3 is TGTGCCAGCACCACGTCTGGGGAGACCCAGTACTTC. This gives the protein CASTTSGETQYF.

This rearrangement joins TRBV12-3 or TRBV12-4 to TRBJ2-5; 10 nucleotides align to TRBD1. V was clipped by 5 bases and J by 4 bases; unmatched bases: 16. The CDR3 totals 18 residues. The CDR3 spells CASSPRTGGRLRRETQYF. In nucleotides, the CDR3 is TGTGCCAGCAGTCCAAGGACAGGGGGGCGATTACGGAGAGAGACCCAGTACTTC.

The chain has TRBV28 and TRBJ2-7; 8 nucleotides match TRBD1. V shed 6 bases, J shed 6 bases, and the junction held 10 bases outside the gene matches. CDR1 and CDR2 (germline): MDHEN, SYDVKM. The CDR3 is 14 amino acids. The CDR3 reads CASSPTWTGFEQYF. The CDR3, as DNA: TGTGCCAGCAGCCCGACGTGGACAGGGTTCGAGCAGTACTTC. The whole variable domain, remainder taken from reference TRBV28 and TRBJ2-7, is DVKVTQSSRYLVKRTGEKVFLECVQDMDHENMFWYRQDPGLGLRLIYFSYDVKMKEKGDIPEGYSVSREKKERFSLILESASTNQTSMYLCASSPTWTGFEQYFGPGTRLTVT.